This T cell receptor beta chain is from a study of blood T cell repertoires in COVID-19. Study at large: The study drew acute and convalescent COVID-19 samples from the United States, Italy and Spain. The cDNA or gDNA used as material had been derived from T cells, B-cell-depleted T cells, or PBMCs.

V was pared by 6 bases and J by 9 bases, with 15 bases between. Germline V gives CDR1 SNHLY, CDR2 FYNNEI. The CDR3 is made up of 13 amino acids. Study processing details: By means of reference gene primer amplification, nucleated cell counts were estimated. The table came from immunoSEQ multiplex PCR; TCRdb's copy has only in-frame clones and leaves some out. V and J calls and clone size are given by that table; D and trimming were obtained from the DNA. In the table there are some 150,000 clones, approximately 91% of which are singletons. The chain is built from TRBV2 and TRBJ2-4; D is unclear. The sequence derives from a man in his fifties with active or convalescent COVID-19. Source material: peripheral blood. The CDR3 sequence: CASSITGLGIQYF. The CDR3 region has the DNA TGTGCCAGCAGCATCACTGGGCTCGGCATTCAGTACTTC.